Listed below are T cell receptor beta chains from one sample, sequenced in a study of blood T cells in healthy people across ages. TCRdb processed the 5' RACE reads anew with MiXCR; each CDR3 protein has one entry. This sample has about 760,000 distinct CDR3 sequences, with 56% found just once. The sequenced material came from blood. Receptors originate from a man aged 40-49 years in good health. Both conserved end residues are part of each CDR3. The D gene is left open where the match is weak. The size of a clone is reported for some rows only, either as once, few or many, or as a class for expanded clones.

v_gene | d_gene | abundance | CDR3aa
TRBV29-1 | TRBD2 | NA | CSVESGRDEQFF
TRBV2 | TRBD2 | NA | CATGLAGTLDTDTQYF
TRBV7-3 | NA | NA | CASSAQLGGTEAFF
TRBV7-9 | TRBD1 | NA | CASSRGGQGTHEQYF
TRBV29-1 | NA | few | CSVEEGVSGAYEQYF
TRBV7-3 | TRBD1 | NA | CASSRFTGGWETQYF
TRBV3-1 | NA | NA | CVSSPPNYNEQFF
TRBV6-2/TRBV6-3 | NA | NA | CASKNNYNEQFF
TRBV7-9 | TRBD2 | few | CASSLPGLADTQYF
TRBV20-1 | TRBD2 | once | CSAVLAGVGEQYF
TRBV5-1 | NA | NA | CASSLDRFNYGYTF
TRBV5-1 | TRBD1 | few | CASSLLGQKYNEQFF
TRBV7-2 | NA | few | CASSQGRRTQYF
TRBV9 | NA | NA | CASSNELTGMSDSPLHF
TRBV27 | NA | NA | CASSLAGPLTSDTQYF
TRBV12-3/TRBV12-4 | NA | NA | CASSAGGPAGGNTEAFF
TRBV7-2 | TRBD2 | few | CASSLEVAGDPTDTQYF
TRBV27 | TRBD1 | NA | CASSLGDRLNTEAFF
TRBV28 | TRBD2 | NA | CASSPLWTSGIRMLTGELFF
TRBV20-1 | NA | few | CSASFGGSSYEQYF
TRBV6-4 | NA | NA | CASSEKGSGANVLTF
TRBV7-9 | NA | few | CASSLGGRDNEQFF
TRBV3-1 | TRBD1 | NA | CASRYTGVGVGYTF
TRBV6-2/TRBV6-3 | TRBD2 | once | CASSYVLAGRSPYNEQFF
TRBV7-9 | TRBD1 | NA | CASSRTFQGATEAFF
TRBV14 | NA | few | CASSIVETGTGKETQYF
TRBV11-1 | NA | NA | CASSLWTATGNEQFF
TRBV29-1 | TRBD1 | once | CSVVRDRDTDTQYF
TRBV7-2 | NA | NA | CASSLVRGRQETQYF
TRBV5-6 | TRBD1 | NA | CASGTGNEEETQYF
TRBV27 | TRBD2 | NA | CASSLYRAGAGDEQFF
TRBV7-2 | NA | few | CASSLYRGEQFF
TRBV11-3 | TRBD1 | NA | CASSWASGTGGSTPLHF
TRBV20-1 | NA | NA | CSAREQGETQYF
TRBV4-1 | NA | NA | CASSQNLQVNTGELFF
TRBV24-1 | NA | few | CATSDEGRNYGYTF
TRBV20-1 | NA | NA | CSAWGYQGTGNTIYF
TRBV15 | NA | NA | CATSRDLGGKNIQYF
TRBV20-1 | TRBD2 | NA | CSARPPRTSGRADEQYF
TRBV12-5 | NA | NA | CASGLVGGQESVEQYF
TRBV27 | TRBD1 | NA | CASSGTGAYYEQYF
TRBV7-2 | NA | once | CATHGPGTYNEQFF
TRBV5-5 | NA | NA | CASSHLTAISGANVLTF
TRBV6-4 | NA | few | CASSDLNTQYF
TRBV2 | TRBD2 | few | CASSEVGLAQETQYF